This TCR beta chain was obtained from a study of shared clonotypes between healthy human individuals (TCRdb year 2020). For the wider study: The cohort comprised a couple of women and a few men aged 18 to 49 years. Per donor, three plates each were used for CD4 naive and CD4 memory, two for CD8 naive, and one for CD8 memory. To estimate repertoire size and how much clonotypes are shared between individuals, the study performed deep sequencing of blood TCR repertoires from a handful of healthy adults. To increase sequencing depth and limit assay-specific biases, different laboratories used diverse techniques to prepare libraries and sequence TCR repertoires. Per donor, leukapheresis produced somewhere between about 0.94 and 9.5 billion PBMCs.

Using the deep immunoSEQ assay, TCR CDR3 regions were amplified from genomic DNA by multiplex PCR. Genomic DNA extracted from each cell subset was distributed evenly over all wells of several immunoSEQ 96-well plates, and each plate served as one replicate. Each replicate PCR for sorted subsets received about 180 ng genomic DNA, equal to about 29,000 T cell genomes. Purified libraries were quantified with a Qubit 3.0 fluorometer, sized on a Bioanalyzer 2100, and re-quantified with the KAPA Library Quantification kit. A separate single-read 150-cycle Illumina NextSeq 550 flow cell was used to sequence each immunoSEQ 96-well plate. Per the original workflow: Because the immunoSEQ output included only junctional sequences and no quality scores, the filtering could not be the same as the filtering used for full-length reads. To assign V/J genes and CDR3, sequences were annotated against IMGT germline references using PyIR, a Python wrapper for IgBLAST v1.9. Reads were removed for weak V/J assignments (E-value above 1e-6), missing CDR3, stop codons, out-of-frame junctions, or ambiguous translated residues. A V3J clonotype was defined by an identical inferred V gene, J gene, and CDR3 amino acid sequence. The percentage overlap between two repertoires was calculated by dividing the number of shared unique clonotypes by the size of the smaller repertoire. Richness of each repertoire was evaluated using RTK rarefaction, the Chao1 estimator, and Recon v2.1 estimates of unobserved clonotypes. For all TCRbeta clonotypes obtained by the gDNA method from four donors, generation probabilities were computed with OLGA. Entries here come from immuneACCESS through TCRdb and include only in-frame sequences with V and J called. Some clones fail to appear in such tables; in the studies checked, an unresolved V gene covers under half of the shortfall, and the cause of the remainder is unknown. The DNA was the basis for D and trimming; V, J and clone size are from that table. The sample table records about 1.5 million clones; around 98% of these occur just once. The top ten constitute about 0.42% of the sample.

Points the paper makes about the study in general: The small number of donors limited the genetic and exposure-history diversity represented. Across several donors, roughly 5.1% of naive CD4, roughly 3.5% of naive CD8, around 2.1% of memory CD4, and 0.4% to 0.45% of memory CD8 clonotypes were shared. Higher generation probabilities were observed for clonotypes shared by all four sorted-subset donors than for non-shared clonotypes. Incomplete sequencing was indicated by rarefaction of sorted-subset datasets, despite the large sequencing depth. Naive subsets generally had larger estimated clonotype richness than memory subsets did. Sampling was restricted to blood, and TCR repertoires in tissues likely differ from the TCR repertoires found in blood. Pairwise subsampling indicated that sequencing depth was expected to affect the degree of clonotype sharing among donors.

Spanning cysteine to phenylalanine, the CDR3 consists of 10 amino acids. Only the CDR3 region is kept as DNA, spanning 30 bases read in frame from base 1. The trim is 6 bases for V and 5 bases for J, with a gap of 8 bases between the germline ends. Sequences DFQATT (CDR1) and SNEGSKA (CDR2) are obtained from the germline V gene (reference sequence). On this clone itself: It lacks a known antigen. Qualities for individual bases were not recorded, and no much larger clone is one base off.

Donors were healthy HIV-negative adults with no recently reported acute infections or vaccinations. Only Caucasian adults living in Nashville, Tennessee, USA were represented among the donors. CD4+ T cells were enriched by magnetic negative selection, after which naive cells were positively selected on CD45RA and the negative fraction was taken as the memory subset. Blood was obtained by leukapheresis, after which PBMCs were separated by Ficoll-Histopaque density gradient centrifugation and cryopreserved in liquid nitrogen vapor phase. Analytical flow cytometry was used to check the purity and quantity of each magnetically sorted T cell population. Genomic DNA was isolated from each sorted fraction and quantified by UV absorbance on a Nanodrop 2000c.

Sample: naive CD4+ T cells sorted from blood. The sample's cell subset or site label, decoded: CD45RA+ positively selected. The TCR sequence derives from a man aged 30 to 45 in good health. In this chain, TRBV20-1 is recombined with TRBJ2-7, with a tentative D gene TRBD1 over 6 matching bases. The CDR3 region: CSAQGHEQYF. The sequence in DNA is TGCAGTGCACAGGGTCACGAGCAGTACTTC.